The source of this TCR beta chain is a study of T-cell memory formation after mild COVID-19. Overall study results and limits: The study found balanced CD4/CD8 in clones contracting day 15 to 85 and a CD4+ lean in later expanders.

On this clonotype itself: Its matching antigen is unknown.

Via MiXCR, TCRdb re-called the 5' RACE reads, giving one row per CDR3 protein. The data hold 340,000 or so distinct CDR3 sequences, with 10% to 15% observed a single time. Germline V gene data show CDR1 as SGHRS and CDR2 as YFSETQ. V was cut by 4 bases and J by 0 bases, with 5 bases left in between. The CDR3 totals 12 residues. This sequence joins TRBV5-1 and TRBJ2-7; D gene ambiguous. The sequencing sample was made of PBMCs or a T cell subset sorted from them (not recorded which). The clonotype comes from a young man who had mild COVID-19 (a few samples of this study predate the infection). Cell type and time point are not known. The DNA of the CDR3 is TGCGCCAGCAGCGCAAACTCCTACGAGCAGTACTTC. This gives the protein CASSANSYEQYF.